This T cell receptor beta chain derives from a study of cytomegalovirus exposure and HLA in healthy donors. About the research overall: Clustering assigned 81% of the approximately 400 genotyped donors to the Caucasian-associated ancestry cluster. Overall study findings and caveats: Cytomegalovirus association was listed for roughly 160 TCR beta chains. The records held CMV serostatus as the only immune exposure information.

Points on this clone: The antigen remains undetermined. Other DNA sequences in the same sample also yield this CDR3.

The PCR contained 60 Vbeta and 13 Jbeta primers. The method was immunoSEQ multiplex PCR; TCRdb's version includes in-frame clones alone and lacks a portion of them. The sample contains about 180,000 clones, under 85% of which appear only once. This CDR3 is built from 14 residues. The germline V and J ends were trimmed by 0 bases and 4 bases, with 9 bases remaining between them. CDR1 and CDR2 (germline): MNHNS, SASEGT. What was sequenced was PBMCs. This TCR was recovered from a male donor in good health and CMV-seronegative. The chain joins TRBV6-1 to TRBJ1-1; D ambiguous. The DNA of the CDR3 is TGTGCCAGCAGTGAAGCGGAGGGCGTCACTGAAGCTTTCTTT. This sequence encodes CASSEAEGVTEAFF.